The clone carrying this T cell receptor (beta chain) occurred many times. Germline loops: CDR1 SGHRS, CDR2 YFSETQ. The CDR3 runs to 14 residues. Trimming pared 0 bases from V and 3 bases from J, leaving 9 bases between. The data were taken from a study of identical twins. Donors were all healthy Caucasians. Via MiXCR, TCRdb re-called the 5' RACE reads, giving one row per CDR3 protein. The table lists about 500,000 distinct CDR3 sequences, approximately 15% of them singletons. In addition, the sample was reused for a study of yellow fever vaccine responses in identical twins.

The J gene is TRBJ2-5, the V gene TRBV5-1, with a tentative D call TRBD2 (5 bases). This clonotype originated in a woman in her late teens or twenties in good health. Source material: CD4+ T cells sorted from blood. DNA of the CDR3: TGCGCCAGCAGCTTGGAGGCGGGTAAAGAGACCCAGTACTTC. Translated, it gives CASSLEAGKETQYF.